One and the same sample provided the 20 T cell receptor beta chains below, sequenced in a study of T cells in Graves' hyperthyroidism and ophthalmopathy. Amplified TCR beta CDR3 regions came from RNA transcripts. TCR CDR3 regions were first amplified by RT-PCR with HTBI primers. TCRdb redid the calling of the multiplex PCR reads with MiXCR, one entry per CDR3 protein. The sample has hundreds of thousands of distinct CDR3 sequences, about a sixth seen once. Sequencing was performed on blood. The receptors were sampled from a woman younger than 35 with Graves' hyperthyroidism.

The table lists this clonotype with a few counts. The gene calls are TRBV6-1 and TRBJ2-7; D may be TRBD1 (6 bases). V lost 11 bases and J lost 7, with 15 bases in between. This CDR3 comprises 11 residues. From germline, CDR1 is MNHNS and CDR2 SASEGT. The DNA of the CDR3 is TGTGCCGGGCGACAGGACGAGGAGCAGTACTTC. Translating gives CAGRQDEEQYF.

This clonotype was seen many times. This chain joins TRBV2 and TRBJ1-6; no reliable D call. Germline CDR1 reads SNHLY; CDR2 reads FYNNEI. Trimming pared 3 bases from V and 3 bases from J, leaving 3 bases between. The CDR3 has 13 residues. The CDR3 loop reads CASSDGYNSPLHF. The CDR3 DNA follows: TGTGCCAGCAGTGACGGCTATAATTCACCCCTCCACTTT.

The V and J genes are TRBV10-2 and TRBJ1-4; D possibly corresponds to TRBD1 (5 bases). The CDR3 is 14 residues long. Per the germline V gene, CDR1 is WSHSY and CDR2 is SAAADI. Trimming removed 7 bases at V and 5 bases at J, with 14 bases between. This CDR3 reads CASNTLGGNEKLFF. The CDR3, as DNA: TGCGCCAGCAACACTTTGGGGGGGAATGAAAAACTGTTTTTT.

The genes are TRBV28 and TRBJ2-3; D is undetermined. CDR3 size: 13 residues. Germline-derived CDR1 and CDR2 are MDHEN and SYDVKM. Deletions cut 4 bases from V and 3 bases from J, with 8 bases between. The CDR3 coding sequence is TGTGCCAGCAGTTCAGGAGCGACAGATACGCAGTATTTT. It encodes CASSSGATDTQYF.

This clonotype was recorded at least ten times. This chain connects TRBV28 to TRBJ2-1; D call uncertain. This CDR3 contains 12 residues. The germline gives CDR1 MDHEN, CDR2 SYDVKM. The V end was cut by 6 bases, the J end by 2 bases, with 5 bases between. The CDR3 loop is CASRGTYNEQFF. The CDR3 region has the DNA TGTGCCAGCAGGGGGACCTACAATGAGCAGTTCTTC.

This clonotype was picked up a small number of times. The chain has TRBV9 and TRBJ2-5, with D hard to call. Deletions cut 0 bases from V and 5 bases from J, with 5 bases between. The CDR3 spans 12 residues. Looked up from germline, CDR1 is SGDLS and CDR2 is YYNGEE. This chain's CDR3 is CASSVASETQYF. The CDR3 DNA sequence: TGTGCCAGCAGCGTAGCTAGTGAGACCCAGTACTTC.

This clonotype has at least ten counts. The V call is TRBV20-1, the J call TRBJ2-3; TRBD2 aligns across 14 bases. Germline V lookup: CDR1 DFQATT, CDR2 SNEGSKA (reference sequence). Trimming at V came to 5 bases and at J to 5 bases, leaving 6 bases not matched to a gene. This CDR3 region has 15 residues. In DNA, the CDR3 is TGCAGTGCTTCCAGACTAGCGGGGGGGCAAGATACGCAGTATTTT. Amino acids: CSASRLAGGQDTQYF.

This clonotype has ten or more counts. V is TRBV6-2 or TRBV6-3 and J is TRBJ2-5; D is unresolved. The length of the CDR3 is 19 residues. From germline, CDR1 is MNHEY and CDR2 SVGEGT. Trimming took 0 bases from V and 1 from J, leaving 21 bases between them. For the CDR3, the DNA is TGTGCCAGCAGTTACTCTATAACCGGCCATGGCACTACCCAAGAGACCCAGTACTTC. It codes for CASSYSITGHGTTQETQYF.

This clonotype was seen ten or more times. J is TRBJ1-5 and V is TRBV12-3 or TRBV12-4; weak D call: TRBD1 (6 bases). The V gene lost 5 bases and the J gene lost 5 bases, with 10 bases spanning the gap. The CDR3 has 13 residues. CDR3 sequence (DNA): TGTGCCAGCAGTCAAGGGGGGGATCAGCCCCAGCATTTT. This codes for CASSQGGDQPQHF.

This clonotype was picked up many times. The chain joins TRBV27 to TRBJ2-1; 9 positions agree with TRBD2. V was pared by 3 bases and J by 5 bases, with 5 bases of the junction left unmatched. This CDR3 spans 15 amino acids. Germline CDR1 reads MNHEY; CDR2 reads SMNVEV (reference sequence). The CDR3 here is CASSFAGGINNEQFF. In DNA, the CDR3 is TGTGCCAGCAGTTTTGCGGGAGGGATTAACAATGAGCAGTTCTTC.

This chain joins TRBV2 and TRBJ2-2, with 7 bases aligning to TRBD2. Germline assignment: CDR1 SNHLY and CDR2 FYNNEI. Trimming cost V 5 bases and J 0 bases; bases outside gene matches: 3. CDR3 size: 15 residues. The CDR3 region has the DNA TGTGCCAGCAGTCGCGCGGGGGCGAACACCGGGGAGCTGTTTTTT. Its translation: CASSRAGANTGELFF.

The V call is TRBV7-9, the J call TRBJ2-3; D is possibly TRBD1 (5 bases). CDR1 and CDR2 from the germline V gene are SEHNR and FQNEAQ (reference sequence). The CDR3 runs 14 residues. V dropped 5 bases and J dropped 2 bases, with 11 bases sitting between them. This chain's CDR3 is CASSPRQFTDTQYF. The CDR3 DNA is TGTGCCAGCAGCCCCCGACAGTTCACAGATACGCAGTATTTT. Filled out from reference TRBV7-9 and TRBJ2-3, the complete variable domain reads DTGVSQNPRHKITKRGQNVTFRCDPISEHNRLYWYRQTLGQGPEFLTYFQNEAQLEKSRLLSDRFSAERPKGSFSTLEIQRTEQGDSAMYLCASSPRQFTDTQYFGPGTRLTVL.

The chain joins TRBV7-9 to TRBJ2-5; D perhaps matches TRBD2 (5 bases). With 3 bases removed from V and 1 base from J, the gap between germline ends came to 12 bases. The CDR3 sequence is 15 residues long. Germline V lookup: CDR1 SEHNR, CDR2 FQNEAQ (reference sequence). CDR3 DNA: TGTGCCAGCAGCTTCTCGGCAGGACTCCAAGAGACCCAGTACTTC. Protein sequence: CASSFSAGLQETQYF.

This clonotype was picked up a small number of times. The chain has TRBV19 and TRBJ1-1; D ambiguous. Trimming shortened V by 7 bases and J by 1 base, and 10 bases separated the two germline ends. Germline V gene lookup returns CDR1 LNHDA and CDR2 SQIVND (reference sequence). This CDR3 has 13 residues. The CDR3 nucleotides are TGTGCCAGTACCCGATGGGGGAACACTGAAGCTTTCTTT. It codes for CASTRWGNTEAFF.

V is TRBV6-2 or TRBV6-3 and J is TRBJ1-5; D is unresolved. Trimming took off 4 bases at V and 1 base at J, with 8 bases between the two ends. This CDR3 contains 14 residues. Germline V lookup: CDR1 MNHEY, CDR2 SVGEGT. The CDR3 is CASSSPRSNQPQHF. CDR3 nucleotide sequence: TGTGCCAGCAGTTCTCCTAGAAGCAATCAGCCCCAGCATTTT.

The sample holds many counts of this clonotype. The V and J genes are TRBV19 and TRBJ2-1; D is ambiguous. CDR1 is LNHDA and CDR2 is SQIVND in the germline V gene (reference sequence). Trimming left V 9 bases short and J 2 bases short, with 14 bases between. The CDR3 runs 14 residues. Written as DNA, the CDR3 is TGTGCCAGCGCTTTTTTGGGTACCTACAATGAGCAGTTCTTC. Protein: CASAFLGTYNEQFF.

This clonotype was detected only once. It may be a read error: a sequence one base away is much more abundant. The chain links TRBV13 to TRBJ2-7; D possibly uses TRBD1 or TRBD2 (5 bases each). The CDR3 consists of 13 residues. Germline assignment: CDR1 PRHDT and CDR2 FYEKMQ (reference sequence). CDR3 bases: TGTGCCAGCAGCTTAGCAGGACGGGACGAGCGGTACTTC. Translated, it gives CASSLAGRDERYF.

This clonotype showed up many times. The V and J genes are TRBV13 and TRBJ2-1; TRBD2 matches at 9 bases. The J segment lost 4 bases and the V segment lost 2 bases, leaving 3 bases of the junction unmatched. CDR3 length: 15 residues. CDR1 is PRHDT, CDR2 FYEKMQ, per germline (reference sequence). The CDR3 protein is CASSLILAGYNEQFF. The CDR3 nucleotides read TGTGCCAGCAGCTTAATTCTAGCGGGGTACAATGAGCAGTTCTTC.

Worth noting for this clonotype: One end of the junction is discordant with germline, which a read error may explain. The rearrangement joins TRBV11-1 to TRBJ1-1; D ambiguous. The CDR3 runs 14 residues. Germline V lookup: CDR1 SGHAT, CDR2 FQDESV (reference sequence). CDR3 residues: CVSSAGSQRTEAFF. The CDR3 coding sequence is TGTGTCAGCAGCGCCGGGTCCCAAAGAACTGAAGCTTTCTTT.

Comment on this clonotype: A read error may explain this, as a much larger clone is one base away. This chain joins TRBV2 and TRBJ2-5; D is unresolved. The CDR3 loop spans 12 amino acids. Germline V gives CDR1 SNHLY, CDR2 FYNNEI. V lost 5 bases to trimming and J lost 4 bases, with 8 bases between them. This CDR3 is CASSKWGETQYF. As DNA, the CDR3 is TGTGCCAGCAGTAAATGGGGAGAGACCCAGTACTTC.